This TCR beta chain was sequenced in a study of blood T cell repertoires in COVID-19 (TCRdb year 2020). Regarding the research as a whole: Samples covering the acute and convalescent phases of COVID-19 were provided by collaborators in the United States, Italy and Spain. A de-identified subject ID, COVID-19 status, age in years and sex were almost always included in the sample metadata. Subjects who had been exposed to COVID-19, were actively infected with it, or had recovered from it provided the deeply sampled blood TCRbeta repertoires that made up the dataset. Where available, HLA class I and class II types were taken from metadata supplied by the sample provider and were not determined by assay-based typing. A freely available public database, intended as a resource for researchers studying the immune response to SARS-CoV-2, is where the repertoires were released. The material from the prospective study consisted of cDNA or gDNA derived from T cells, B-cell-depleted T cells, or PBMCs. Samples came from the ongoing ImmuneRACE study (first 160 participants) plus 1,254 subjects from 6 global collaborators.

Worth noting for this clone: Its recognized antigen is unknown. Base quality data are lacking; no much larger clone is found one base away.

The CDR1 and CDR2 encoded by the germline V gene are SGHDT and YYEEEE. Trimming takes 0 bases from V and 9 bases from J, and the germline ends sit 7 bases apart. Measured from the cysteine to the phenylalanine, the CDR3 is 11 residues long. This entry keeps only the CDR3 DNA: 33 bases, framed from base 1. The full study reports these points: Clinical and demographic metadata were provided uncurated, with the amount varying by source and participant.

TCRbeta CDR3 regions were amplified from genomic DNA by means of the immunoSEQ Assay, a bias-controlled multiplex PCR. The source study handled its data this way. The number of nucleated cells in each sample was estimated by amplification of reference gene primers within the assay. To quantify the absolute abundance of each unique TCRbeta CDR3 rearrangement, sequence reads were collapsed and filtered. Productive Simpson clonality was computed per sample as the square root of Simpson's diversity index over productive rearrangements. Sourced from immuneACCESS, this table was stored by TCRdb with only in-frame sequences that have V and J called. A share of the clones is absent; for the studies checked, an unresolved V gene accounts for under half, and the remainder has no known explanation. From that table come the V and J calls and clone size; the DNA was used to work out D and trimming. Across this sample there are about 200,000 clones, with 84% seen only once. Roughly 7.6% of the sample is in the top ten clones.

At one collaborating source in Seattle, patients were enrolled during active infection and were followed longitudinally through the course of disease. Whole blood was collected in K2EDTA tubes by collaborating institutions according to the institutions' own protocols. For TCRbeta analysis, collaborators shipped samples as frozen whole blood, isolated PBMCs, or DNA extracted from either of those sample types. The sample taken for sequencing was peripheral blood. The chain was built from TRBV5-6 and TRBJ2-7; the D gene cannot be named for sure. The receptor comes from a woman aged 80 or over with COVID-19, enrolled during active disease. The CDR3 has the sequence CASSLGGGQYF. The DNA is as follows: TGTGCCAGCAGCTTGGGCGGCGGGCAGTACTTC. This CDR3, with the reference TRBV5-6 and TRBJ2-7 proteins standing in past its ends, gives the full variable domain DAGVTQSPTHLIKTRGQQVTLRCSPKSGHDTVSWYQQALGQGPQFIFQYYEEEERQRGNFPDRFSGHQFPNYSSELNVNALLLGDSALYLCASSLGGGQYFGPGTRLTVT.